Presented here are 18 T cell receptor beta chains from one specimen sequenced in a study of shared clonotypes between healthy human individuals. Libraries were prepared by immunoSEQ multiplex PCR; TCRdb keeps only in-frame clonotypes and omits some of them. The data show about 1 million clones, about 80% seen once. Sequencing was done on a sample of memory CD4+ T cells sorted from blood. Subset defined: CD45RA-negative fraction. These receptors all stem from a man aged 18 to 30 in good health.

The V gene is TRBV5-6, the J gene TRBJ1-2; D is perhaps TRBD1 (6 bases). The CDR3 is 12 amino acids. V lost 6 bases to trimming and J lost 8 bases, with 14 bases between them. Germline CDR1 is SGHDT and CDR2 is YYEEEE. The CDR3 DNA reads as TGTGCCAGCACCTACAGGGCGGGGGGCTACACCTTC. Encoded protein: CASTYRAGGYTF.

This sequence joins TRBV10-3 and TRBJ2-6, with TRBD2 matching over 7 bases. CDR3 length: 18 residues. Looked up from germline, CDR1 is ENHRY and CDR2 is SYGVKD. J lost 1 base, V lost 6 bases, and 12 bases had no gene match. CDR3 DNA: TGTGCCATCAGCCCTTCTGTGGGGGAGGGGTCTGGGGCCAACGTCCTGACTTTC. Translated: CAISPSVGEGSGANVLTF.

CDR3 bases: TGTGCCAGCTCACCACGAGGGCAGGGCGCGGGGCTTAAACTGTTTTTT. It encodes CASSPRGQGAGLKLFF. The chain combines TRBV18 with TRBJ1-4; TRBD1 is a possible D gene (5 bases). V was shortened by 1 base and J by 11 bases, with 20 bases between the two germline ends. CDR1 and CDR2 from the germline V gene are KGHSH and LQKENI. This CDR3 comprises 16 residues.

CDR3 sequence reads: CASSPPTGGSGYTF. CDR3 DNA sequence: TGTGCCAGCAGTCCCCCTACAGGGGGCTCTGGCTACACCTTC. This chain links TRBV28 with TRBJ1-2; 9 positions match TRBD1. The V gene end was trimmed by 5 bases and the J gene end by 7 bases; junction bases not matched to a gene: 8. CDR1 and CDR2 (germline): MDHEN, SYDVKM. The CDR3 consists of 14 residues.

This chain joins TRBV2 and TRBJ2-7; 7 nucleotides agree with TRBD2. Looked up from germline, CDR1 is SNHLY and CDR2 is FYNNEI. V trimming: 3 bases; J trimming: 3 bases; junction bases outside the gene matches: 8. CDR3 length: 15 residues. CDR3 in DNA: TGTGCCAGCAGTGATTGGGACTACCTCTACTACGAGCAGTACTTC. Translated, it gives CASSDWDYLYYEQYF. The full variable domain, with the rest looked up from reference TRBV2 and TRBJ2-7, is EPEVTQTPSHQVTQMGQEVILRCVPISNHLYFYWYRQILGQKVEFLVSFYNNEISEKSEIFDDQFSVERPDGSNFTLKIRSTKLEDSAMYFCASSDWDYLYYEQYFGPGTRLTVT.

This clone was recorded once. This chain connects TRBV29-1 to TRBJ2-3; 8 nucleotides match TRBD1. This CDR3 has 14 residues. Germline V CDR1 and CDR2: SQVTM, ANQGSEA. The V and J ends lost 4 bases and 4 bases, in that order; junction bases with no gene match: 7. CDR3: CSVGAGGAADTQYF. CDR3 sequence (DNA): TGCAGCGTTGGGGCAGGGGGCGCGGCAGATACGCAGTATTTT.

The genes are TRBV6-5 and TRBJ1-5; D possibly corresponds to TRBD1 (5 bases). The CDR3 runs 12 residues. V lost 6 bases to trimming and J lost 6 bases, with 9 bases between them. CDR1 is MNHEY and CDR2 is SVGAGI in the germline V gene. This CDR3 reads CASSRGGQPQHF. The CDR3 DNA reads as TGTGCCAGCAGCCGGGGGGGTCAGCCCCAGCATTTT.

The chain combines TRBV5-1 with TRBJ2-7, with no clear D. The CDR3 totals 15 residues. Germline loops: CDR1 SGHRS, CDR2 YFSETQ. Trimming took off 0 bases at V and 6 bases at J, with 16 bases between the two ends. CDR3 amino acids: CASSLEAVSSIEQYF. CDR3 nucleotides: TGCGCCAGCAGCTTGGAGGCAGTCTCCTCTATCGAGCAGTACTTC. Using reference TRBV5-1 and TRBJ2-7 for the parts outside the CDR3, the full variable domain is KAGVTQTPRYLIKTRGQQVTLSCSPISGHRSVSWYQQTPGQGLQFLFEYFSETQRNKGNFPGRFSGRQFSNSRSEMNVSTLELGDSALYLCASSLEAVSSIEQYFGPGTRLTVT.

CDR3 nucleotide sequence: TGTGCCAGCAGTTCGGGACTAGCGGGAAACTACGAGCAGTACTTC. Its protein is CASSSGLAGNYEQYF. The rearrangement links TRBV6-5 to TRBJ2-5; TRBD2 matches at 13 bases. The J call may be faulty, since TRBJ2-7 better matches the DNA end. Germline CDR1 MNHEY, CDR2 SVGAGI. The CDR3 covers 15 residues.

This rearrangement joins TRBV7-3 to TRBJ2-2, with unresolved D. The CDR3 sequence is 13 residues long. Germline assignment: CDR1 SGHTA and CDR2 FQGTGA. The germline V and J ends were trimmed by 4 bases and 0 bases, with 3 bases remaining between them. CDR3 sequence (DNA): TGTGCCAGCAGCTCCGCGAACACCGGGGAGCTGTTTTTT. Translation: CASSSANTGELFF. Full variable domain (outside the CDR3, taken from reference TRBV7-3 and TRBJ2-2): GAGVSQTPSNKVTEKGKYVELRCDPISGHTALYWYRQSLGQGPEFLIYFQGTGAADDSGLPNDRFFAVRPEGSVSTLKIQRTERGDSAVYLCASSSANTGELFFGEGSRLTVL.

Details on this clone: This likely stems from a read error, as it lies one base from a far larger clone. The V call is TRBV25-1, the J call TRBJ1-4; D is undetermined. The CDR3 has 14 amino acids. Per germline, CDR1 MGHDK and CDR2 SYGVNS. In DNA, the CDR3 is TGTGCCGGCAGTGACCCGGGTTTAAACGAAAAACTGTTTTTT. Its protein product is CAGSDPGLNEKLFF.

V gene TRBV10-3 combines with J gene TRBJ2-3; possibly TRBD1 for D (8 bases). V was shortened by 4 bases and J by 4 bases, with 12 bases between the two germline ends. The CDR3 loop spans 14 amino acids. CDR1 is ENHRY and CDR2 is SYGVKD in the germline V gene. The CDR3 protein is CAISGTGRADTQYF. The CDR3 coding sequence is TGTGCCATCAGTGGGACAGGGAGGGCAGATACGCAGTATTTT.

This clone has ten or more counts. CDR3 nucleotide sequence: TGTGCCAGCGCCCCGGGACAGGGATTTGGCGAGACCCAGTACTTC. Its translation is CASAPGQGFGETQYF. V is TRBV28 and J is TRBJ2-5; 9 bases fit TRBD1. Per the germline V gene, CDR1 is MDHEN and CDR2 is SYDVKM. The CDR3 is made up of 15 amino acids. The junction had 12 bases not matched to a gene; V was cut back by 8 bases and J by 5 bases.

The rearrangement uses TRBV30 and TRBJ1-2; D not resolved. The V end was cut by 0 bases, the J end by 5 bases, with 13 bases between. Germline-derived CDR1 and CDR2 are GTSNPN and SVGIG (reference sequence). The CDR3 has 14 residues. The CDR3 DNA follows: TGTGCCTGGAGTGTAAACGTCCTGGGTTATGGCTACACCTTC. Amino acid sequence: CAWSVNVLGYGYTF.

V and J are TRBV7-6 and TRBJ2-1; 7 bases are shared with TRBD1. The CDR3 runs to 17 residues. V trimming: 5 bases; J trimming: 0 bases; junction bases outside the gene matches: 10. Germline CDR1 reads SGHVS; CDR2 reads FNYEAQ. CDR3 in DNA: TGTGCCAGCAGCCTCGACTCGACAGGGAGCTCCTACAATGAGCAGTTCTTC. The encoded protein is CASSLDSTGSSYNEQFF.

This chain uses TRBV30 with TRBJ2-2; 7 nucleotides line up with TRBD1. There are 15 residues in the CDR3. With 4 bases clipped from V and 7 bases from J, the junction kept 12 bases outside the gene matches. Germline lookup yields CDR1 GTSNPN and CDR2 SVGIG (reference sequence). The DNA for the CDR3 is TGTGCCTGGAATGGTGGTAGGGGGCCGGGCGGGGAGCTGTTTTTT. Translation gives CAWNGGRGPGGELFF.

This chain links TRBV9 with TRBJ1-1, with a tentative D call TRBD1 (6 bases). The CDR3 runs 15 residues. V dropped 7 bases and J dropped 0 bases, with 16 bases sitting between them. The germline V gene has CDR1 SGDLS and CDR2 YYNGEE. CDR3 in DNA: TGTGCCAGCGGGCCACAGGGAAGCATGAACACTGAAGCTTTCTTT. Amino acids: CASGPQGSMNTEAFF.

Concerning this clone itself: A read error is possible here, since a much larger clone lies one base away. The genes are TRBV4-2 and TRBJ1-1; D remains unclear. CDR1 and CDR2 from the germline V gene are LGHNA and YNFKEQ. This CDR3 region has 14 residues. This CDR3 is CASNQDKHSLDAFF. Written as DNA, the CDR3 is TGTGCCAGCAACCAAGATAAGCACTCATTAGACGCTTTCTTT.